A selection of T cell receptor beta chains follows, all from one sample in a study of blood T cell repertoires in COVID-19. Only in-frame clones appear in the TCRdb table, and some are missing; sequencing was by immunoSEQ multiplex PCR. The table includes fewer than 30,000 clones, just under 95% detected once. Material: peripheral blood. These TCRs come from a woman between 70 and 85 years old with COVID-19, enrolled during active disease. Each CDR3 is given with its conserved first and last residue. The D gene is left open where the match is weak. Clone size is stated in some rows and not others, as once, few, many or a class when expanded.

-	TRBV18	TRBJ1-1	-	CASSPSLGGRDPEAFF	TGTGCCAGCTCACCATCATTGGGAGGCAGGGACCCTGAAGCTTTCTTT
-	TRBV28	TRBJ2-1	TRBD2	CASRGLAGGRSSYNEQFF	TGTGCCAGCAGGGGACTAGCGGGAGGCCGGAGCTCCTACAATGAGCAGTTCTTC
-	TRBV28	TRBJ1-2	-	CASSSYLLRGSVGGYTF	TGTGCCAGCAGTTCGTACCTTTTACGGGGGAGCGTGGGTGGCTACACCTTC
-	TRBV6-2/TRBV6-3	TRBJ1-2	-	CASSYRVDGYTF	TGTGCCAGCAGTTATAGAGTGGATGGCTACACCTTC
-	TRBV28	TRBJ1-1	-	CASTQDTEAFF	TGTGCCAGCACGCAGGACACTGAAGCTTTCTTT
-	TRBV5-1	TRBJ2-7	-	CASSLDRDEQYF	TGCGCCAGCAGCTTGGACAGGGACGAGCAGTACTTC
-	TRBV19	TRBJ2-1	-	CASMFANEQFF	TGTGCCAGTATGTTTGCGAATGAGCAGTTCTTC
-	TRBV4-2	TRBJ2-7	TRBD2	CASSQASGTSGRNYEQYF	TGTGCCAGCAGCCAAGCCTCCGGGACTAGCGGACGAAACTACGAGCAGTACTTC
-	TRBV3-1/TRBV3-2	TRBJ1-1	TRBD1	CASSLGTGQAFF	TGTGCCAGCAGCCTTGGGACAGGGCAAGCTTTCTTT
-	TRBV25-1	TRBJ1-1	-	CASSEVGDRQLEAFF	TGTGCCAGCAGTGAAGTAGGAGACAGGCAGCTTGAAGCTTTCTTT
-	TRBV10-3	TRBJ1-2	-	CAISEERDRNNYGYTF	TGTGCCATCAGTGAGGAGAGGGATCGGAATAACTATGGCTACACCTTC
-	TRBV7-2	TRBJ2-7	-	CASSWAGSSYEQYF	TGTGCCAGCAGCTGGGCCGGTAGTTCCTACGAGCAGTACTTC
-	TRBV5-8	TRBJ2-2	-	CASRAGHGELFF	TGTGCCAGCAGAGCGGGACACGGGGAGCTGTTTTTT
-	TRBV19	TRBJ1-2	TRBD1	CASSLNRGTNGYTF	TGTGCCAGTAGCCTAAACAGGGGAACAAATGGCTACACCTTC
-	TRBV7-2	TRBJ1-2	-	CASSSGGNYGYTF	TGTGCCAGCAGCTCCGGGGGTAACTATGGCTACACCTTC
once	TRBV28	TRBJ2-2	-	CASSLRITGELFF	TGTGCCAGCAGTTTACGTATCACCGGGGAGCTGTTTTTT
-	TRBV28	TRBJ2-7	-	CASSLGPGNEQYF	TGTGCCAGCAGTTTAGGTCCAGGGAACGAGCAGTACTTC
-	TRBV24-1	TRBJ2-7	TRBD1	CATSDLVPLRDRDRYEQYF	TGTGCCACCAGTGATTTGGTACCCTTGCGGGACAGGGATCGGTACGAGCAGTACTTC
-	TRBV29-1	TRBJ2-5	-	CSVGLFQETQYF	TGCAGCGTTGGTCTATTTCAAGAGACCCAGTACTTC
few	TRBV28	TRBJ2-7	-	CASSFTGNSEQYF	TGTGCCAGCAGTTTTACGGGAAACAGCGAGCAGTACTTC
-	TRBV3-1/TRBV3-2	TRBJ1-4	-	CASSGPGTQKLFF	TGTGCCAGCAGCGGACCCGGGACACAGAAACTGTTTTTT
-	TRBV7-3	TRBJ1-2	-	CASSLDSNYGYTF	TGTGCCAGCAGCTTAGACAGCAACTATGGCTACACCTTC
-	TRBV30	TRBJ1-5	-	CAWSVFQDQPQHF	TGTGCCTGGAGTGTATTTCAGGATCAGCCCCAGCATTTT
-	TRBV3-1/TRBV3-2	TRBJ1-1	TRBD1	CASSQNRGIEAFF	TGTGCCAGCAGCCAAAACAGGGGTATTGAAGCTTTCTTT
-	TRBV19	TRBJ1-5	TRBD1	CASSYRGPTEPQHF	TGTGCCAGTAGCTACAGGGGGCCGACGGAGCCCCAGCATTTT
-	TRBV6-5	TRBJ2-7	-	CASRDRTAGEQYF	TGTGCCAGCAGGGATAGAACCGCGGGCGAGCAGTACTTC
-	TRBV2	TRBJ1-4	TRBD1	CASTRTGRSATNEKLFF	TGTGCCAGCACCAGGACAGGGAGGTCTGCAACTAATGAAAAACTGTTTTTT
-	TRBV6-5	TRBJ2-6	TRBD1	CASSFLGGRGANVLTF	TGTGCCAGCAGTTTCCTAGGGGGCCGCGGGGCCAACGTCCTGACTTTC
-	TRBV29-1	TRBJ2-2	TRBD2	CSAQGGSWGELFF	TGCAGCGCCCAGGGAGGGAGTTGGGGGGAGCTGTTTTTT
-	TRBV19	TRBJ2-7	-	CASSIDRGYEQYF	TGTGCCAGTAGTATAGACAGGGGATACGAGCAGTACTTC
-	TRBV5-1	TRBJ2-1	-	CASSGAGGGIAGFKIDEQFF	TGCGCCAGCAGCGGGGCAGGGGGCGGGATAGCGGGTTTTAAAATCGATGAGCAGTTCTTC